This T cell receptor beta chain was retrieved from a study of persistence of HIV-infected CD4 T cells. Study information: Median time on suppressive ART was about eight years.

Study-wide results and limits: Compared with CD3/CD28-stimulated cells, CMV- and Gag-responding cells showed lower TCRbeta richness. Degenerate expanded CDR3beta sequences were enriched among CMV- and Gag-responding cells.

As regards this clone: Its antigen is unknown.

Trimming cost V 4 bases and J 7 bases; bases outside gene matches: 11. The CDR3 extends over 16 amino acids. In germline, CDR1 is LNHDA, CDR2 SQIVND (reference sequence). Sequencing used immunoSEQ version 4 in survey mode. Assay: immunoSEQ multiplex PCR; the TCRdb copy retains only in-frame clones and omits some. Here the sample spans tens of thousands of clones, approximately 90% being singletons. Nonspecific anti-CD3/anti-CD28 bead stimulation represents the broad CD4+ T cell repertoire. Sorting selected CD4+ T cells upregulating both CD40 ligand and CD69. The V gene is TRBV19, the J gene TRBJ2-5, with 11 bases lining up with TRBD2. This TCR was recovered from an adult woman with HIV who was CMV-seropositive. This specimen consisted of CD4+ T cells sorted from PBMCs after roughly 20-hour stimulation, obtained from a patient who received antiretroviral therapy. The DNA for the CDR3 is TGTGCCAGTAGTACAGGCGGGACTAGCGGATCGGGGACCCAGTACTTC. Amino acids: CASSTGGTSGSGTQYF.